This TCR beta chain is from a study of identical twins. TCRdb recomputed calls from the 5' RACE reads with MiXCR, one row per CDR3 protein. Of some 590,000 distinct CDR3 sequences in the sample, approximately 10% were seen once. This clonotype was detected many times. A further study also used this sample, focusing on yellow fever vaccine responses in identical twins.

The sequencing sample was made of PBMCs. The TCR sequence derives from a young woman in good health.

The CDR3 bases are TGCGCCAGCAGCCAAGACGGACCGGCAGGGAGTATAGAGACCCAGTACTTC. This encodes CASSQDGPAGSIETQYF. V gene TRBV4-3 combines with J gene TRBJ2-5, with D perhaps being TRBD1 or TRBD2 (5 bases each). Looked up from germline, CDR1 is LGHNA and CDR2 is YSLEER. The V gene lost 0 bases and the J gene lost 4 bases, with 18 bases spanning the gap. The CDR3 consists of 17 residues.